The sequence of this TCR beta chain was determined in a study of blood T cell repertoires in COVID-19. Study-wide background: There were acute and convalescent COVID-19 samples, and they came from the United States, Italy and Spain. In each case, the material was cDNA or gDNA derived from T cells, B-cell-depleted T cells, or PBMCs.

Original processing notes: The authors estimated nucleated cell counts from reference gene primer amplification. Generated by immunoSEQ multiplex PCR, the TCRdb table keeps only in-frame clones and is missing some. That table supplies the V and J calls and clone size; D and trimming were determined from the DNA. The repertoire has about 89,000 clones, 70% to 90% of them found once; the top ten carry 0.47%. The CDR3 extends over 16 amino acids. V dropped 2 bases and J dropped 7; count of bases not matched to a gene: 8. Germline CDR1 SGHRS, CDR2 YFSETQ. This chain connects TRBV5-1 to TRBJ2-4; 11 bases map to TRBD2. The sequence was obtained from a man aged 55 to 69 with acute or convalescent COVID-19. The sample taken for sequencing was peripheral blood. CDR3 sequence: CASSFLSGGAGNIQYF. The CDR3 coding sequence is TGCGCCAGCAGCTTCCTTAGCGGGGGGGCCGGGAACATTCAGTACTTC.